Listed below are T cell receptor beta chains from one sample, sequenced in a study of shared clonotypes between healthy human individuals. Some clones are missing from TCRdb's copy, which holds only in-frame ones; the method was immunoSEQ multiplex PCR. Of some 2,500,000 clones listed, roughly 93% were seen once; the top ten hold around 0.4%. Sequences were obtained from naive CD4+ T cells from PBMCs. Source of these receptors: a man aged 18 to 29 in good health. Some clones in this sample may be carry-over from other donors' samples. The CDR3 runs from the conserved cysteine through the conserved F or W. The D gene is left open where the match is weak. Clone sizes are given selectively: once, few, many, or a class where the clone is expanded.

clone_size,v_call,j_call,d_call,cdr3_nt,cdr3_aa
.,TRBV5-4,TRBJ2-6,.,TGTGCCAGCAGCCCCGACTTCGACTCTGGGGCCAACGTCCTGACTTTC,CASSPDFDSGANVLTF
once,TRBV25-1,TRBJ2-3,TRBD1,TGTGCCAGCAGTGTTGGGACAGCCACAGATACGCAGTATTTT,CASSVGTATDTQYF
.,TRBV29-1,TRBJ2-5,.,TGCAGCGTTGCCCCCGCGGGGCAAGAGACCCAGTACTTC,CSVAPAGQETQYF
.,TRBV7-3,TRBJ2-1,.,TGTGCCAGCAGCTTATTTCCGGGTATCGAGGCTGAGCAGTTCTTC,CASSLFPGIEAEQFF
.,TRBV10-3,TRBJ2-7,.,TGTGCCATTACACGGGTACAACGACAAAACTCCTACGAGCAGTACTTC,CAITRVQRQNSYEQYF
.,TRBV4-1,TRBJ2-7,TRBD1,TGCGCCAGCAGCCATCCCGGGACAGGGACGTACGAGCAGTACTTC,CASSHPGTGTYEQYF
few,TRBV16,TRBJ1-1,.,TGTGCCAGCAGCCCCGAAGGCAGGGGAAGGAGTGAAGCTTTCTTT,CASSPEGRGRSEAFF
.,TRBV5-4,TRBJ1-1,.,TGTGCCAGCAGCTTGGAGGCTGGGACGGCCGACGCTTTCTTT,CASSLEAGTADAFF
.,TRBV5-1,TRBJ2-5,.,TGCGCCAGCAGCTTGGGAGGGTCGGGGGAGACCCAGTACTTC,CASSLGGSGETQYF
.,TRBV5-8,TRBJ1-1,.,TGTGCCAGCAGCTTGGTTAGGGTGGATGCTTTCTTT,CASSLVRVDAFF
.,TRBV7-3,TRBJ2-5,.,TGTGCCAGCAGCCCGACCTCTGTAAGGGAGACCCAGTACTTC,CASSPTSVRETQYF
few,TRBV2,TRBJ2-7,TRBD2,TGTGCCAGCGCCGGGAGGGGGAACGAGCAGTACTTC,CASAGRGNEQYF
.,TRBV5-1,TRBJ1-1,TRBD1,TGCGCCAGCAGCTTTACCGGGACAGGGGGCGTAGGGGCTGAAGCTTTCTTT,CASSFTGTGGVGAEAFF
.,TRBV28,TRBJ1-3,.,TGTGCCAGCAGTGTACACGGAGGGAGCCTTCTGGGAGGAAACACCATATATTTT,CASSVHGGSLLGGNTIYF
.,TRBV6-5,TRBJ2-7,.,TGTGCCAGCAGTTACTCAGGGGCGTACGAGCAGTACTTC,CASSYSGAYEQYF
.,TRBV5-4,TRBJ2-7,TRBD2,TGTGCCAGCAGCCCGCAGCGGGGCACCTCCTACGAGCAGTACTTC,CASSPQRGTSYEQYF
.,TRBV18,TRBJ2-5,TRBD1,TGTGCCAGCTCACCACCGGGACAGGGTCAAGAGACCCAGTACTTC,CASSPPGQGQETQYF
.,TRBV21-1,TRBJ1-1,.,TGTGCCAGCGGACAGGTGAACACTGAAGCTTTCTTT,CASGQVNTEAFF
.,TRBV5-1,TRBJ2-5,.,TGCGCCAGCAGCTTGGGACAGGCCCGGGGGGAGACCCAGTACTTC,CASSLGQARGETQYF
.,TRBV29-1,TRBJ2-4,.,TGCAGCGTTGGGGACCCCATGAACATTCAGTACTTC,CSVGDPMNIQYF
.,TRBV10-3,TRBJ2-2,TRBD2,TGTGCCATCAGAGGGAGTGGCGGGAGTTTAGGGGCCGGGGAGCTGTTTTTT,CAIRGSGGSLGAGELFF
.,TRBV28,TRBJ2-7,TRBD2,TGTGCCAGCAGTTTTGAACGGGGGGTTAGGAAGCAGTACTTC,CASSFERGVRKQYF
.,TRBV5-1,TRBJ2-5,TRBD2,TGCGCCAGCAGCACCGGACTAGCGGGAGGTGAGACCCAGTACTTC,CASSTGLAGGETQYF
.,TRBV7-2,TRBJ1-2,.,TGTGCCAGCAGCTTAGGTGGTCTTCGGGGGGACTATGGCTACACCTTC,CASSLGGLRGDYGYTF
.,TRBV28,TRBJ2-1,.,TGTGCCAGCAGTTATCCTCCCCAGGTTGTGCAGTTCTTC,CASSYPPQVVQFF
.,TRBV5-4,TRBJ2-7,TRBD2,TGTGCCACGGGGGGATTAGGCTACGAGCAGTACTTC,CATGGLGYEQYF
.,TRBV2,TRBJ1-1,.,TGTGCCAGCAGAGGGAACACTGAAGCTTTCTTT,CASRGNTEAFF
.,TRBV25-1,TRBJ2-7,.,TGTGCCAGCAGTGGGGGACTCGTGGATGGCGAGCAGTACTTC,CASSGGLVDGEQYF
.,TRBV28,TRBJ1-5,TRBD1,TGTGCCAGCAGTTTCAGGGGGCGACAGCCCCAGCATTTT,CASSFRGRQPQHF
.,TRBV25-1,TRBJ2-4,.,TGTGCCAGCAGTGAGGGGCACAATACCAAAAACATTCAGTACTTC,CASSEGHNTKNIQYF
.,TRBV7-6,TRBJ2-1,TRBD1,TGTGCCAGCAGCTTAGCGCCGGACAGGCGTAACAATGAGCAGTTCTTC,CASSLAPDRRNNEQFF
.,TRBV28,TRBJ2-2,.,TGTGCCAGCAGCACCACAGTGAACACCGGGGAGCTGTTTTTT,CASSTTVNTGELFF
.,TRBV5-4,TRBJ2-2,.,TGTGCCAGCAGCTCACTTGGTCGGGACGGCAACACCGGGGAGCTGTTTTTT,CASSSLGRDGNTGELFF
once,TRBV7-9,TRBJ2-1,.,TGTGCCAGCAGCTTCGGGGGACTCGTCTGGCCACATGAGCAGTTCTTC,CASSFGGLVWPHEQFF
.,TRBV7-9,TRBJ2-2,TRBD1,TGTGCCAGCAGCCGGGGACAGACCACCGGGGAGCTGTTTTTT,CASSRGQTTGELFF
.,TRBV5-4,TRBJ2-7,TRBD2,TGTGCCAGCAGCCCTGTACATAGCGGGGCCGTCGAGCAGTACTTC,CASSPVHSGAVEQYF
.,TRBV19,TRBJ2-7,.,TGTGCCAGTAGTATACGGCGGGACGGTTACGAGCAGTACTTC,CASSIRRDGYEQYF
.,TRBV5-1,TRBJ1-3,.,TGCGCCAGCAGCTTGGGGCTGAGCTCTGGAAACACCATATATTTT,CASSLGLSSGNTIYF
once,TRBV2,TRBJ1-1,TRBD1,TGTGCCAGCAGCGGGAGTGGACAGGGGAGGACTGAAGCTTTCTTT,CASSGSGQGRTEAFF
.,TRBV6-5,TRBJ2-1,.,TGTGCCAGCACCCCTAGGAGCTCCTACAATGAGCAGTTCTTC,CASTPRSSYNEQFF
.,TRBV7-9,TRBJ1-1,.,TGTGCCAGCACCTTCCGGGAACAGGATACTGAAGCTTTCTTT,CASTFREQDTEAFF
.,TRBV7-9,TRBJ2-7,.,TGTGCCAGCAGCTTAGCGGTGAACTACGAGCAGCACTTC,CASSLAVNYEQHF
.,TRBV4-2,TRBJ2-5,.,TGTGCCAGCAGCCAAGCCGACGTTCTGACAACCCAGTACTTC,CASSQADVLTTQYF
once,TRBV2,TRBJ1-6,TRBD1,TGTGCCAGCAGTCTGTTTTCCTCAGGGGGCCGGAATTCACCCCTCCACTTT,CASSLFSSGGRNSPLHF
.,TRBV29-1,TRBJ1-2,.,TGCAGCGTTGGACAGCTCTTCTATGGCTACACCTTC,CSVGQLFYGYTF
.,TRBV7-9,TRBJ2-2,TRBD2,TGTGCCAGCAGCTTCCGGACTAGCGTTCCCACCGGGGAGCTGTTTTTT,CASSFRTSVPTGELFF
.,TRBV5-4,TRBJ2-5,TRBD2,TGTGCCAGCAGCTTAGCGGGACGAAGTGAAGAGACCCAGTACTTC,CASSLAGRSEETQYF
.,TRBV5-4,TRBJ2-1,TRBD2,TGTGCCAGCAGCCCGGGACTAGCGGGTGCCTACAATGAGCAGTTCTTC,CASSPGLAGAYNEQFF